One sample yielded the 16 T cell receptor beta chains listed below, sequenced in a study of early T cells in non-severe SARS-CoV-2 infection. Each CDR3 protein is one row after TCRdb ran MiXCR on the 5' RACE reads. The table shows about 36,000 distinct CDR3 sequences, with approximately 10% occurring only once. The specimen was whole blood. The receptors here all came from an adult who was a healthcare worker with PCR-confirmed SARS-CoV-2 infection or an uninfected control (not recorded which).

At least ten counts were recorded for this clonotype. The V call is TRBV7-9, the J call TRBJ1-1, with D tentatively TRBD1 (5 bases). CDR1 SEHNR and CDR2 FQNEAQ come from the germline V gene (reference sequence). The CDR3 has 13 amino acids. Trimming shortened V by 5 bases and J by 1 base, and 8 bases separated the two germline ends. The CDR3 sequence: CASSPQANTEAFF. CDR3 nucleotide sequence: TGTGCCAGCAGCCCACAGGCGAACACTGAAGCTTTCTTT.

This chain joins TRBV5-1 and TRBJ1-1; weak D call: TRBD1 (5 bases). The CDR3 runs to 13 residues. Germline-derived CDR1 and CDR2 are SGHRS and YFSETQ. The V end lost 2 bases, the J end lost 9 bases, and 14 bases lay between the germline ends. The DNA of the CDR3 is TGCGCCAGCAGCTTACGCGGGGAGGGGAAAGCTTTCTTT. As protein: CASSLRGEGKAFF.

This clonotype has a count of ten or more. The J gene is TRBJ1-2, the V gene TRBV20-1; D is ambiguous. Trimming stripped 7 bases from V and 6 bases from J, with 15 bases between. The CDR3 sequence is 12 residues long. CDR1 and CDR2 from the germline V gene are DFQATT and SNEGSKA (reference sequence). CDR3 DNA sequence: TGCAGTGGCCAGCGGGGAGGAGATGGCTACACCTTC. Its protein is CSGQRGGDGYTF.

At least ten counts were recorded for this clonotype. The CDR3 DNA reads as TGTGCCAGCAATGGGGGGGGGCCCTCCGAGCAGTACTTC. It yields the protein CASNGGGPSEQYF. The chain is built from TRBV2 and TRBJ2-7; weak D call: TRBD2 (7 bases). Trimming removed 7 bases at V and 6 bases at J, with 16 bases between. The CDR3 extends over 13 amino acids. The germline CDR1 and CDR2 sequences are SNHLY and FYNNEI.

This clonotype has at least ten counts. The chain recombines TRBV18 with TRBJ1-3, with a possible D match to TRBD1 (6 bases). Germline loops: CDR1 KGHSH, CDR2 LQKENI. Trimming cost V 4 bases and J 0 bases, with 16 bases left between them. The CDR3 is 17 residues long. CDR3 region: CASSQDIQGLSGNTIYF. The CDR3, as DNA: TGTGCCAGCTCACAGGACATCCAGGGGCTCTCTGGAAACACCATATATTTT.

This clonotype appeared many times. This chain links TRBV7-2 with TRBJ2-3; D is unresolved. CDR1 SGHTA and CDR2 FQGNSA come from the germline V gene. Trimming left V 6 bases short and J 2 bases short, with 12 bases between. The length of the CDR3 is 14 residues. CDR3 region: CASRVMPATDTQYF. The CDR3 coding sequence is TGTGCCAGCAGGGTTATGCCCGCCACAGATACGCAGTATTTT.

The chain carries TRBV7-3 and TRBJ1-1; D not certain. Germline CDR1 reads SGHTA; CDR2 reads FQGTGA. The CDR3 covers 13 residues. Trimming took 2 bases from V and 8 from J, leaving 12 bases between them. The CDR3 region is CASSLSVGREAFF. CDR3 coding DNA: TGTGCCAGCAGCTTATCAGTCGGCAGGGAAGCTTTCTTT.

This clonotype has ten or more counts. The J gene is TRBJ1-5, the V gene TRBV12-3 or TRBV12-4; D remains unclear. The V gene lost 6 bases and the J gene lost 0 bases, with 6 bases spanning the gap. This CDR3 is 13 amino acids long. The CDR3 coding sequence is TGTGCCAGCAGGGGTAATAGCAATCAGCCCCAGCATTTT. The encoded protein is CASRGNSNQPQHF.

In this sample, this clonotype turned up many times. V usage is TRBV18 and J usage is TRBJ2-6; D tentatively reads TRBD1 or TRBD2 (5 bases each). The CDR3 runs 17 residues. V was clipped by 6 bases and J by 0 bases, with 15 bases between them. Germline assignment: CDR1 KGHSH and CDR2 LQKENI. CDR3 sequence reads: CASSDRGPGSGANVLTF. CDR3 in DNA: TGTGCCAGCTCCGACAGAGGGCCCGGCTCTGGGGCCAACGTCCTGACTTTC. Full variable domain (remainder filled in from reference TRBV18 and TRBJ2-6): NAGVMQNPRHLVRRRGQEARLRCSPMKGHSHVYWYRQLPEEGLKFMVYLQKENIIDESGMPKERFSAEFPKEGPSILRIQQVVRGDSAAYFCASSDRGPGSGANVLTFGAGSRLTVL.

This clonotype has at least ten counts. This sequence joins TRBV18 and TRBJ2-3; D is possibly TRBD1 (5 bases). The V end lost 0 bases, the J end lost 6 bases, and 13 bases lay between the germline ends. The germline V gene encodes CDR1 KGHSH and CDR2 LQKENI. The CDR3 runs to 15 residues. CDR3 protein: CASSPPSGPADTQYF. Here the CDR3 DNA reads TGTGCCAGCTCACCACCGTCAGGGCCGGCGGATACGCAGTATTTT.

The chain combines TRBV20-1 with TRBJ2-1, with D possibly TRBD2 on 6 matching bases. The CDR3 length is 14 residues. V lost 3 bases to trimming and J lost 4 bases, with 13 bases between them. In germline, CDR1 is DFQATT, CDR2 SNEGSKA (reference sequence). CDR3 in DNA: TGCAGTGCTAGGGGCCGGGACTCTTACAATGAGCAGTTCTTC. The encoded protein is CSARGRDSYNEQFF.

This clonotype was observed a few times. The chain employs TRBV20-1 and TRBJ2-1, with D possibly TRBD1 on 5 matching bases. The germline gives CDR1 DFQATT, CDR2 SNEGSKA (reference sequence). The CDR3 has 12 amino acids. Trimming cost V 3 bases and J 7 bases, with 10 bases left between them. The CDR3 protein is CSASLGANEQFF. CDR3 nucleotide sequence: TGCAGTGCTAGCTTAGGGGCGAATGAGCAGTTCTTC.

This clonotype was detected many times. V and J are TRBV12-3 or TRBV12-4 and TRBJ2-2; D may be TRBD2 (5 bases). Trimming shortened V by 10 bases and J by 1 base, and 13 bases separated the two germline ends. The CDR3 length is 14 residues. CDR3 sequence reads: CATSRVRNTGELFF. In DNA, the CDR3 is TGTGCCACCTCGCGGGTTCGGAACACCGGGGAGCTGTTTTTT.

This clonotype was seen ten or more times. Written as DNA, the CDR3 is TGTGCCAGCAGCCGCCGACAGGATAATTCACCCCTCCACTTT. As protein: CASSRRQDNSPLHF. The V gene is TRBV3-1, the J gene TRBJ1-6, with a weak D call TRBD1 (6 bases). The germline gives CDR1 LGHDT, CDR2 YNNKEL (reference sequence). V lost 4 bases, J lost 5 bases, and 9 bases lay in between. This CDR3 has 14 residues.

This clonotype was picked up many times. The chain recombines TRBV15 with TRBJ2-3, with D maybe TRBD1 (6 bases). Germline V lookup: CDR1 LNHNV, CDR2 YYDKDF (reference sequence). The V end was cut by 1 base, the J end by 2 bases, with 10 bases between. CDR3 length equals 15 residues. The CDR3 coding sequence is TGTGCCACCAGCAGAGCAGGGGCAAACACAGATACGCAGTATTTT. This gives the protein CATSRAGANTDTQYF.

This clonotype has ten or more counts. V and J are TRBV6-5 and TRBJ2-1; 7 nucleotides agree with TRBD2. Looked up from germline, CDR1 is MNHEY and CDR2 is SVGAGI. The CDR3 is 16 residues long. After removal of 6 bases from V and 1 base from J, the junction contained 9 bases not matched to a gene. CDR3 DNA sequence: TGTGCCAGCAGCTCGGCCGAAGCGGGGTCCTACAATGAGCAGTTCTTC. Encoded protein: CASSSAEAGSYNEQFF.